This T cell receptor beta chain was found in a study of Ad26.COV2.S vaccination and SARS-CoV-2 variants. Treatment denoted: around 19 received Ad26.COV2.S at low or high dose, single or two shots; 5 received placebo; per-sample allocation not given. Collection of the samples took place on day 63 after the first injection of vaccine or placebo. The data were produced by immunoSEQ multiplex PCR, yet TCRdb's version contains in-frame clones alone and is incomplete. The sample holds just over 350,000 clones; roughly 85% are singletons and the top ten take roughly 3.1%. V lost 5 bases, J lost 7 bases, and 18 bases lay in between. From germline, CDR1 is WNHNN and CDR2 SYGVQD (reference sequence). The length of the CDR3 is 15 residues.

Sample: peripheral blood, taken in a trial of Ad26.COV2.S vaccine versus placebo. The clonotype comes from a person aged 18-60 years who received the Ad26.COV2.S COVID-19 vaccine or a placebo. The V gene is TRBV10-1, the J gene TRBJ1-5, with a possible D match to TRBD1 (6 bases). In DNA, the CDR3 is TGCGCCAGCAGTCGTAACAGGGAGGCGGACCAGCCCCAGCATTTT. Protein sequence: CASSRNREADQPQHF.